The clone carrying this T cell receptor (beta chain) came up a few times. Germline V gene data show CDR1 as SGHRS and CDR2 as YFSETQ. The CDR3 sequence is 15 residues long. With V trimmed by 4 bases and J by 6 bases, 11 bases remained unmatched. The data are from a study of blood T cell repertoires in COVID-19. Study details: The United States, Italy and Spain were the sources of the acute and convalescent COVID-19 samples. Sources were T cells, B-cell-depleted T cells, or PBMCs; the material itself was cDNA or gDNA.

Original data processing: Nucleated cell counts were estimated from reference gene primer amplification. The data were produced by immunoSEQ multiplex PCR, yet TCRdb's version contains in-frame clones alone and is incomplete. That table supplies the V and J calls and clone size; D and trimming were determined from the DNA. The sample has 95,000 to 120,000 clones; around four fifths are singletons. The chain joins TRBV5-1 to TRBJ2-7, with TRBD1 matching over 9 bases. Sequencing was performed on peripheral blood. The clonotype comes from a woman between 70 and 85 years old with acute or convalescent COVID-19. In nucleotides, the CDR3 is TGCGCCAGCAGCCCTAGACGGACAGGGGATGGCGAGCAGTACTTC. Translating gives CASSPRRTGDGEQYF.